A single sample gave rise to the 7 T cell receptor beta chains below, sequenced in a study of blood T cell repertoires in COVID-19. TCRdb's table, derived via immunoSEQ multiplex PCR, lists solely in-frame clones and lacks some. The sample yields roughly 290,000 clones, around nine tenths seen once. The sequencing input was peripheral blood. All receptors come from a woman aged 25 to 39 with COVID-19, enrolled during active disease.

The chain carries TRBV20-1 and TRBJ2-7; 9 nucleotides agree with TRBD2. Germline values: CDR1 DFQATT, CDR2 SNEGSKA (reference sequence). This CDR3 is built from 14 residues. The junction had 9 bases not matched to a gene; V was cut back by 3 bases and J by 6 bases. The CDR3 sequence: CSASVAGGLPEQYF. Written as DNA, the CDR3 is TGCAGTGCTAGTGTCGCGGGAGGGTTACCCGAGCAGTACTTC.

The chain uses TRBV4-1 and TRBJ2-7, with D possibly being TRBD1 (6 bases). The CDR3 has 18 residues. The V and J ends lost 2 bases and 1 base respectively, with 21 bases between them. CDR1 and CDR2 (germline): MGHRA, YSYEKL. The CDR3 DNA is TGCGCCAGCAGCCAATCCCCCGGCGACCCAACAGGGTCCTACGAGCAGTACTTC. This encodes CASSQSPGDPTGSYEQYF.

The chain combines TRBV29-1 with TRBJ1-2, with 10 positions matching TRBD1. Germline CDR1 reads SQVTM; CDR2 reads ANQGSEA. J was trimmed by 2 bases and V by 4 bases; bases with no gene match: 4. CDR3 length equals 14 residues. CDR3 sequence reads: CSVATGQGNYGYTF. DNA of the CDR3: TGCAGCGTTGCGACGGGACAGGGGAACTATGGCTACACCTTC.

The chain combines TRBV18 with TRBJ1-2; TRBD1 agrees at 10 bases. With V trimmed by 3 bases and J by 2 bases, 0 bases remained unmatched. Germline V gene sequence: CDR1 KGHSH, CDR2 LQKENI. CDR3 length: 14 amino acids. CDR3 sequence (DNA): TGTGCCAGCTCACCGGGACAGGGGAACTATGGCTACACCTTC. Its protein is CASSPGQGNYGYTF.

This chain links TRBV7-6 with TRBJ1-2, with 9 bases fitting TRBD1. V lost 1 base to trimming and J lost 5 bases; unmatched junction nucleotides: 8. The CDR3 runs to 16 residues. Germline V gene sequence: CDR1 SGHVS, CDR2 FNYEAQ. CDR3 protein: CASSLVPSGQGYGYTF. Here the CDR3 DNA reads TGTGCCAGCAGCTTAGTCCCCTCGGGACAGGGATATGGCTACACCTTC.

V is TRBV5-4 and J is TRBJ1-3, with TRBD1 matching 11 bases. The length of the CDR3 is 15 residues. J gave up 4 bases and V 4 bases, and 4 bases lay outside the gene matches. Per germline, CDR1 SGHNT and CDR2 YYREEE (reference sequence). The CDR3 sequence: CASSPDRGPGNTIYF. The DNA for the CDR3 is TGTGCCAGCAGCCCGGACAGGGGGCCCGGAAACACCATATATTTT. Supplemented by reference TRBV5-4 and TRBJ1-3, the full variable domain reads ETGVTQSPTHLIKTRGQQVTLRCSSQSGHNTVSWYQQALGQGPQFIFQYYREEENGRGNFPPRFSGLQFPNYSSELNVNALELDDSALYLCASSPDRGPGNTIYFGEGSWLTVV.

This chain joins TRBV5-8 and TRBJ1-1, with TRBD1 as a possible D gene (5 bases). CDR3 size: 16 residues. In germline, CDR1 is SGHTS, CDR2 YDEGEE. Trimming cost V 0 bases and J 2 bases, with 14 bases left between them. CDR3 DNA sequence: TGTGCCAGCAGCTTGGATCTTGGGGCGGCCAACACTGAAGCTTTCTTT. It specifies CASSLDLGAANTEAFF.